The T cell receptor (beta chain) under discussion was sequenced for a study of regulatory and conventional T cells in RAG deficiency. Study results and limitations: In Omenn syndrome, Treg and Tconv repertoires overlapped >75%. Control T-cell subsets had markedly higher Shannon entropy and lower Simpson indices than RAG-deficient patients.

In regard to this clone: The antigen remains undetermined.

Regulatory T cells were sorted from blood as CD4+ CD25-high CD127-low cells. TCRdb's copy holds only in-frame clones and misses some; the assay was immunoSEQ multiplex PCR. Among roughly 19,000 clones listed, 87% were seen once. These data were also filed under a second study, of regulatory T cells. That paper states: The PCR used 52 TRBV and 13 TRBJ primers.

Specimen: Tregs sorted from blood. The origin of this receptor is a human donor in good health.

CDR3 loop: CASSRPGTAEYNEQFF. In DNA, the CDR3 is TGCGCCAGCAGCCGCCCCGGGACAGCTGAATACAATGAGCAGTTCTTC. V gene TRBV4-1 combines with J gene TRBJ2-1; 7 bases are shared with TRBD1. The CDR3 spans 16 residues. CDR1 is MGHRA and CDR2 is YSYEKL in the germline V gene. With 4 bases clipped from V and 4 bases from J, the junction kept 10 bases outside the gene matches.